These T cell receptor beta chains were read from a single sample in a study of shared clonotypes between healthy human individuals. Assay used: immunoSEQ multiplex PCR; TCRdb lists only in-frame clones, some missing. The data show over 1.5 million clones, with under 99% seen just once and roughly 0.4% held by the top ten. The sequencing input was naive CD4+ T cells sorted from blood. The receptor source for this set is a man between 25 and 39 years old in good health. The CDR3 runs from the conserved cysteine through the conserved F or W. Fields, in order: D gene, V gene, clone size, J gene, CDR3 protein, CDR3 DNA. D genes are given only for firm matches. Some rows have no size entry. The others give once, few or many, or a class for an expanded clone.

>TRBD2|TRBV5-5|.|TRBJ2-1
CASSLEGLVLFF
TGTGCCAGCAGCTTGGAGGGACTAGTACTATTCTTC
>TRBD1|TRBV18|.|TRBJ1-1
CASSPGQGTEAFF
TGTGCCAGCTCACCCGGACAGGGGACTGAAGCTTTCTTT
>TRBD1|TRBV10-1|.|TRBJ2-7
CASSESRGRMDEQYF
TGCGCCAGCAGTGAGTCAAGGGGGCGGATGGACGAGCAGTACTTC
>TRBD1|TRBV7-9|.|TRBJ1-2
CASSLYHSGQGAQNGYTF
TGTGCCAGCAGCTTATACCATAGCGGACAGGGGGCGCAGAATGGCTACACCTTC
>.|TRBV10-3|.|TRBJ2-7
CAISETREQYF
TGTGCCATCAGTGAAACCCGGGAGCAGTACTTC
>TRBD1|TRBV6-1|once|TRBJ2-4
CASSDWDSSPLLAKNIQYF
TGTGCCAGCAGTGATTGGGACAGCTCCCCACTTCTAGCCAAAAACATTCAGTACTTC
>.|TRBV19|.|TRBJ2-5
CASSIAPGLQETQYF
TGTGCCAGTAGTATAGCCCCAGGGCTCCAAGAGACCCAGTACTTC
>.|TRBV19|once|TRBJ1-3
CASSIVTGGTGNTIYF
TGTGCCAGTAGTATCGTTACCGGGGGTACTGGAAACACCATATATTTT
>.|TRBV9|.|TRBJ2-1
CASSVATGGNEQFF
TGTGCCAGCAGCGTAGCTACGGGCGGCAATGAGCAGTTCTTC
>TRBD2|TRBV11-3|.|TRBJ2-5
CASSPGLAGDGETQYF
TGTGCCAGCAGCCCAGGACTAGCGGGAGATGGTGAGACCCAGTACTTC
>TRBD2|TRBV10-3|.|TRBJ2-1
CAISGLAGNNEQFF
TGTGCCATCAGTGGACTAGCGGGTAACAATGAGCAGTTCTTC
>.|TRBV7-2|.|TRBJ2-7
CASSAQGGGEQYF
TGTGCCAGCAGCGCTCAGGGAGGCGGCGAGCAGTACTTC
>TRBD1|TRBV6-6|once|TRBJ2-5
CASRRDRGAETQYF
TGTGCCAGCAGACGGGACAGGGGCGCCGAGACCCAGTACTTC
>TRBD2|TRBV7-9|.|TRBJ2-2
CASSLASGLGVGELFF
TGTGCCAGCAGCTTAGCCTCGGGACTAGGAGTCGGGGAGCTGTTTTTT
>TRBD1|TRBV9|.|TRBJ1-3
CASSVAGGGNTIYF
TGTGCCAGCAGCGTAGCAGGGGGTGGAAACACCATATATTTT
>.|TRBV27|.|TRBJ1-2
CATSRGGLRGRLQYGYTF
TGTGCCACCTCCCGGGGTGGCCTCAGAGGGAGGCTCCAGTATGGCTACACCTTC
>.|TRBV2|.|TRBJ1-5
CASRREVDQPQHF
TGTGCCAGCAGGAGGGAGGTTGATCAGCCCCAGCATTTT
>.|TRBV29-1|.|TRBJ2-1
CSVKYNEQFF
TGCAGCGTCAAATACAATGAGCAGTTCTTC
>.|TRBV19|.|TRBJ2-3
CASSMTRGRDTQYF
TGTGCCAGTAGTATGACAAGAGGCAGGGATACGCAGTATTTT
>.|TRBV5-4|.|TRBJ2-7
CASSSRSLPYEQYF
TGTGCCAGCAGCTCTCGGTCGCTCCCGTACGAGCAGTACTTC
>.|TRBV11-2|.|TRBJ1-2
CASSLGRDNYGYTF
TGTGCCAGCAGCTTAGGTCGAGACAACTATGGCTACACCTTC
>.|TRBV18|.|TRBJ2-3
CASSPPGSDTQYF
TGTGCCAGCTCACCACCGGGGTCAGATACGCAGTATTTT
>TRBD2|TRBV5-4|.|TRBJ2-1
CASSTPTSFRSNEQFF
TGTGCCAGCAGCACTCCGACTAGCTTCCGTTCCAATGAGCAGTTCTTC
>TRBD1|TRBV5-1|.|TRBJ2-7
CASSFGTGTYEQYF
TGCGCCAGCAGCTTCGGGACAGGGACCTACGAGCAGTACTTC
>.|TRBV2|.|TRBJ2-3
CASMRTQTDTQYF
TGTGCCAGCATGCGGACTCAGACCGATACGCAGTATTTT
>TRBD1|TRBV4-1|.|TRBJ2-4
CASSQEGTALAKNIQYF
TGCGCCAGCAGCCAAGAGGGGACAGCTCTAGCCAAAAACATTCAGTACTTC
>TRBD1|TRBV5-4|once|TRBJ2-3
CASSSDRGGPDTQYF
TGTGCCAGCAGCAGCGACAGGGGTGGCCCAGATACGCAGTATTTT
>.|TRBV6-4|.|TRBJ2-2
CASSPKVAGELFF
TGTGCCAGCAGCCCAAAGGTAGCCGGGGAGCTGTTTTTT
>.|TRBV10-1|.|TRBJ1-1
CASSEVGGVTEAFF
TGCGCCAGCAGTGAGGTGGGAGGGGTGACTGAAGCTTTCTTT
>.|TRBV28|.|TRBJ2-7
CASSKQGYEQYF
TGTGCCAGCAGTAAACAGGGCTACGAGCAGTACTTC
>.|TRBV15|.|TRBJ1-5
CATSFNNQPQHF
TGTGCCACCAGCTTTAACAATCAGCCCCAGCATTTT
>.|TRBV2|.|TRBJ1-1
CASSPQGAFEAFF
TGTGCCAGCAGCCCACAGGGAGCCTTTGAAGCTTTCTTT
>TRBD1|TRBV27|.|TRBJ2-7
CASSSGQPDEQYF
TGTGCCAGCAGCTCGGGACAGCCTGACGAGCAGTACTTC
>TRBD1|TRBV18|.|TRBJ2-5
CASSRGGQGEETQYF
TGTGCCAGCTCACGAGGAGGACAGGGCGAAGAGACCCAGTACTTC
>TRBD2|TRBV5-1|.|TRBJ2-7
CASSLDGRAGNEQYF
TGCGCCAGCAGCTTGGACGGGAGGGCCGGAAACGAGCAGTACTTC
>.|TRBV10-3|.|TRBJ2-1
CAISPRNNEQFF
TGTGCCATCAGCCCGCGGAACAATGAGCAGTTCTTC
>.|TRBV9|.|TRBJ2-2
CASSVALGLTGELFF
TGTGCCAGCAGCGTAGCCTTGGGACTTACCGGGGAGCTGTTTTTT
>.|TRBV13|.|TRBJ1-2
CASSCPWAGTLWNYGYTF
TGTGCCAGCAGCTGCCCTTGGGCAGGGACCCTCTGGAACTATGGCTACACCTTC
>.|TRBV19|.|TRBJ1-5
CASSIRVDIRIQPQHF
TGTGCCAGTAGTATCCGCGTGGACATCAGGATTCAGCCCCAGCATTTT
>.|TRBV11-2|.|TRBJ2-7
CASSLDAQAYEQYF
TGTGCCAGCAGCTTAGATGCGCAAGCCTACGAGCAGTACTTC
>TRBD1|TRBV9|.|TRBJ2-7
CASSVNPFDRDEQYF
TGTGCCAGCAGCGTAAATCCCTTCGACAGGGACGAGCAGTACTTC
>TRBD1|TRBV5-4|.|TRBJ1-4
CASSLRQGANEKLFF
TGTGCCAGCAGCTTACGACAGGGTGCTAATGAAAAACTGTTTTTT
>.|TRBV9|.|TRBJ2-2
CASSVVPDTGELFF
TGTGCCAGCAGCGTAGTTCCAGACACCGGGGAGCTGTTTTTT
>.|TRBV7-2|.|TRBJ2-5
CASSLGPVQETQYF
TGTGCCAGCAGCTTAGGTCCGGTCCAAGAGACCCAGTACTTC
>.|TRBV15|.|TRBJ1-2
CATSRVGAGSHGYTF
TGTGCCACCAGCAGAGTAGGTGCAGGGTCCCATGGCTACACCTTC
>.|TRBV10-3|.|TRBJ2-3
CAISEGAGTDTQYF
TGTGCCATCAGTGAAGGGGCGGGGACAGATACGCAGTATTTT